A single sample gave rise to the 28 T cell receptor beta chains below, sequenced in a study of cytomegalovirus exposure and HLA in healthy donors. Amplification used 60 Vbeta primers and 13 Jbeta primers. This table comes from immunoSEQ multiplex PCR, and its TCRdb copy is limited to in-frame clones, with some not included. The sample carries roughly 200,000 clones, about nine tenths recorded once. The sample was PBMCs. The receptors were gathered from a boy younger than 10 in good health and CMV-seronegative.

The chain carries TRBV7-2 and TRBJ1-2; TRBD1 aligns across 7 bases. The V and J ends lost 6 bases and 5 bases, in that order; junction bases with no gene match: 6. Germline CDR1 and CDR2: SGHTA and FQGNSA. The CDR3 is made up of 13 amino acids. The CDR3, as DNA: TGTGCCAGCAGTCCTGACAGGGCTTATGGCTACACCTTC. Its translation: CASSPDRAYGYTF.

The V gene is TRBV19, the J gene TRBJ1-5; D unclear. V was clipped by 7 bases and J by 6 bases, with 16 bases between them. The CDR3 is made up of 14 amino acids. Germline assignment: CDR1 LNHDA and CDR2 SQIVND (reference sequence). The DNA for the CDR3 is TGTGCCAGTAAGGCGAGCGTCCCCGGTCAGCCCCAGCATTTT. This codes for CASKASVPGQPQHF.

In its sample, this clone was seen once. The V gene is TRBV5-1, the J gene TRBJ2-7, with 11 bases identical to TRBD2. The CDR3 loop spans 15 amino acids. Germline V lookup: CDR1 SGHRS, CDR2 YFSETQ. After removal of 1 base from V and 9 bases from J, the junction contained 9 bases not matched to a gene. The DNA of the CDR3 is TGCGCCAGCAGCTTGACGGTAGCGGGGGGGAGTGGGCAGTACTTC. It is translated as CASSLTVAGGSGQYF.

V is TRBV28 and J is TRBJ2-5, with D possibly TRBD2 on 5 matching bases. CDR1 and CDR2 (germline): MDHEN, SYDVKM. The CDR3 has 15 residues. Trimming took off 2 bases at V and 5 bases at J, with 15 bases between the two ends. For the CDR3, the DNA is TGTGCCAGCAGTTTAAAATCTTGGTGGGAGGAGACCCAGTACTTC. Protein sequence: CASSLKSWWEETQYF.

The V and J genes are TRBV7-2 and TRBJ2-2, with 13 nucleotides matching TRBD2. In germline, CDR1 is SGHTA, CDR2 FQGNSA. The CDR3 is 16 residues long. The ends lost 5 bases at V and 3 bases at J; junction bases unmatched: 3. CDR3 DNA: TGTGCCAGCAGCCCGACTAGCGGGAGGCACACCGGGGAGCTGTTTTTT. Protein: CASSPTSGRHTGELFF.

This chain joins TRBV27 and TRBJ2-5, with 9 bases fitting TRBD1. CDR3 length equals 15 residues. Germline CDR1 is MNHEY and CDR2 is SMNVEV (reference sequence). J lost 2 bases, V lost 6 bases, and 7 bases had no gene match. The CDR3 DNA follows: TGTGCCAGCAGACGGGGACAGGGTTGGCAAGAGACCCAGTACTTC. As protein: CASRRGQGWQETQYF.

The chain has TRBV28 and TRBJ2-3; 8 positions agree with TRBD1. This CDR3 spans 15 amino acids. Germline-derived CDR1 and CDR2 are MDHEN and SYDVKM. J lost 4 bases, V lost 4 bases, and 7 bases had no gene match. The CDR3 loop is CASSSPRQGSDTQYF. The CDR3 nucleotides are TGTGCCAGCAGTTCCCCCCGACAGGGGTCAGATACGCAGTATTTT.

This clone appeared a single time. The chain employs TRBV6-1 and TRBJ1-2, with TRBD1 as a possible D gene (6 bases). V was clipped by 4 bases and J by 4 bases, with 13 bases between them. The CDR3 is 14 amino acids. CDR1 and CDR2 from the germline V gene are MNHNS and SASEGT. CDR3 sequence: CASSGRQAPYGYTF. The DNA for the CDR3 is TGTGCCAGCAGTGGGAGACAGGCCCCCTATGGCTACACCTTC.

The chain employs TRBV6-1 and TRBJ1-5, with 7 nucleotides matching TRBD1. Germline assignment: CDR1 MNHNS and CDR2 SASEGT. The V segment lost 7 bases and the J segment 7 bases; nucleotides outside the gene matches: 13. CDR3 length: 15 residues. The CDR3 sequence is CASTGTAFPPQPQHF. Written as DNA, the CDR3 is TGTGCCAGCACCGGGACAGCGTTCCCACCCCAGCCCCAGCATTTT.

The chain recombines TRBV19 with TRBJ1-1, with D tentatively TRBD1 (6 bases). CDR1 LNHDA and CDR2 SQIVND come from the germline V gene (reference sequence). V was cut by 10 bases and J by 0 bases, with 15 bases left in between. The length of the CDR3 is 14 residues. The CDR3, as DNA: TGTGCCACCCGTACAGGGAGTATGAACACTGAAGCTTTCTTT. Encoded protein: CATRTGSMNTEAFF.

This clone is a singleton in its sample. The chain has TRBV4-1 and TRBJ2-1, with D hard to call. This CDR3 region has 14 residues. Germline V gene lookup returns CDR1 MGHRA and CDR2 YSYEKL. V was clipped by 0 bases and J by 9 bases, with 12 bases between them. This chain's CDR3 is CASSQDLRIGEQFF. CDR3 DNA: TGCGCCAGCAGCCAAGATCTACGTATCGGTGAGCAGTTCTTC.

Turning to this clone: Because the CDR3 is missing its conserved closing phenylalanine or tryptophan, this is likely a read error. It is unclear where the CDR3 begins or ends on the DNA, so no DNA is shown, and the CDR3 is as TCRdb lists it. The chain employs TRBV11-3 and TRBJ2-7; the table's D call, TRBD1, has no DNA check behind it. CDR1 and CDR2 (germline): SGHNT, YENEEA. The CDR3 spans 12 residues, counting both ends. The CDR3 sequence is CASSLELTRSVN.

CDR3 protein: CASSSKGQALRAFF. The CDR3 DNA sequence: TGTGCCAGCAGCTCAAAGGGACAGGCGTTGCGAGCTTTCTTT. The rearrangement joins TRBV7-8 to TRBJ1-1; the match to TRBD1 covers 8 bases. Germline V CDR1 and CDR2: SGHVS, FQNEAQ. V lost 4 bases and J lost 10; bases outside the gene matches: 11. The CDR3 loop spans 14 amino acids.

The rearrangement links TRBV9 to TRBJ2-5; TRBD2 might be the D (7 bases). The length of the CDR3 is 15 residues. Germline-derived CDR1 and CDR2 are SGDLS and YYNGEE. V lost 3 bases, J lost 0 bases, and 12 bases lay in between. In DNA form, the CDR3 reads TGTGCCAGCAGCGAGGAGGGGGGGTACCAAGAGACCCAGTACTTC. Translation: CASSEEGGYQETQYF. Combining the CDR3 with reference TRBV9 and TRBJ2-5 gives the whole variable domain DSGVTQTPKHLITATGQRVTLRCSPRSGDLSVYWYQQSLDQGLQFLIQYYNGEERAKGNILERFSAQQFPDLHSELNLSSLELGDSALYFCASSEEGGYQETQYFGPGTRLLVL.

This rearrangement joins TRBV29-1 to TRBJ2-5; 10 bases agree with TRBD1. The CDR3 loop spans 12 amino acids. Germline V lookup: CDR1 SQVTM, CDR2 ANQGSEA. Trimming removed 6 bases from V and 4 bases from J; junction bases left unmatched: 2. CDR3 DNA: TGCAGCGTCGGGGACAGGGGAGAGACCCAGTACTTC. Protein: CSVGDRGETQYF.

Only a few counts were recorded for this clone. The chain has TRBV5-4 and TRBJ2-1; D is ambiguous. The CDR3 runs to 13 residues. V dropped 5 bases and J dropped 9 bases, with 15 bases sitting between them. Germline V gives CDR1 SGHNT, CDR2 YYREEE (reference sequence). Here the CDR3 reads CASRLSPTSEQFF. The DNA of the CDR3 is TGTGCCAGCAGACTATCTCCAACCAGTGAGCAGTTCTTC.

This chain links TRBV28 with TRBJ1-5, with 8 positions matching TRBD1. The CDR3 is 19 amino acids. Trimming cost V 3 bases and J 5 bases; bases outside gene matches: 18. Germline values: CDR1 MDHEN, CDR2 SYDVKM. This chain's CDR3 is CASSLSIQGAQTFYQPQHF. The CDR3 DNA follows: TGTGCCAGCAGTTTGTCCATCCAGGGGGCGCAAACCTTTTATCAGCCCCAGCATTTT.

The chain recombines TRBV9 with TRBJ2-2, with D perhaps TRBD1 (6 bases). V was clipped by 4 bases and J by 2 bases, with 12 bases between them. This CDR3 is built from 15 residues. The germline gives CDR1 SGDLS, CDR2 YYNGEE. The CDR3 loop is CASSLNRDNTGELFF. For the CDR3, the DNA is TGTGCCAGCAGCCTAAACAGGGATAACACCGGGGAGCTGTTTTTT.

The chain joins TRBV11-2 to TRBJ2-3, with a possible D match to TRBD2 (5 bases). This CDR3 region has 12 residues. Germline V gene lookup returns CDR1 SGHAT and CDR2 FQNNGV. The V end lost 1 base, the J end lost 6 bases, and 5 bases lay between the germline ends. The CDR3 region has the DNA TGTGCCAGCAGCTTAGTAGCGGATACGCAGTATTTT. Translating it yields CASSLVADTQYF.

The rearrangement uses TRBV7-2 and TRBJ1-4; 7 bases match TRBD1. The V gene end was trimmed by 2 bases and the J gene end by 7 bases; junction bases not matched to a gene: 4. The CDR3 is 14 residues long. Germline V gene data show CDR1 as SGHTA and CDR2 as FQGNSA. The CDR3 region is CASSLRGGGEKLFF. In DNA form, the CDR3 reads TGTGCCAGCAGCTTAAGAGGGGGCGGTGAAAAACTGTTTTTT.

This clone was observed once. The J gene is TRBJ2-7, the V gene TRBV29-1; a possible D gene is TRBD1 (5 bases). Looked up from germline, CDR1 is SQVTM and CDR2 is ANQGSEA. V was trimmed by 6 bases and J by 1 base, leaving 7 bases between them. CDR3 length: 11 residues. The CDR3: CSVGRSYEQYF. CDR3 coding DNA: TGCAGCGTGGGGCGATCCTACGAGCAGTACTTC.

The V and J genes are TRBV5-1 and TRBJ1-2; D not resolved. This CDR3 region has 12 residues. Germline V gene sequence: CDR1 SGHRS, CDR2 YFSETQ. Trimming shortened V by 2 bases and J by 6 bases, and 8 bases separated the two germline ends. DNA of the CDR3: TGCGCCAGCAGCTTAGAGGGTGATGGCTACACCTTC. Translated: CASSLEGDGYTF.

The chain is built from TRBV28 and TRBJ2-7; TRBD2 matches at 8 bases. The ends lost 6 bases at V and 3 bases at J; junction bases unmatched: 13. This CDR3 region has 16 residues. From germline, CDR1 is MDHEN and CDR2 SYDVKM. The CDR3 sequence: CASSSPMVAGYYEQYF. CDR3 nucleotide sequence: TGTGCCAGCAGCTCCCCGATGGTAGCGGGGTACTACGAGCAGTACTTC.

The J gene is TRBJ2-7, the V gene TRBV7-9; a possible D gene is TRBD1 (6 bases). V gave up 2 bases and J gave up 2 bases, with 7 bases separating them. The CDR3 sequence is 13 residues long. From germline, CDR1 is SEHNR and CDR2 FQNEAQ (reference sequence). The CDR3 DNA reads as TGTGCCAGCAGCTTAAGGGGGACCTACGAGCAGTACTTC. Its translation: CASSLRGTYEQYF.

V usage is TRBV5-1 and J usage is TRBJ1-2; D uncertain. This CDR3 is 13 amino acids long. Trimming shortened V by 4 bases and J by 4 bases, and 11 bases separated the two germline ends. CDR1 SGHRS and CDR2 YFSETQ come from the germline V gene. Here the CDR3 reads CASSRDEVYGYTF. DNA of the CDR3: TGCGCCAGCAGCCGTGACGAGGTCTATGGCTACACCTTC.

The chain recombines TRBV4-2 with TRBJ2-5; 8 bases map to TRBD2. The J call may be mistaken, given a closer DNA end match to TRBJ2-7. CDR3 size: 16 residues. Germline CDR1 is LGHNA and CDR2 is YNFKEQ. CDR3 loop: CASSQERAGDSYEQYF. The CDR3 coding sequence is TGTGCCAGCAGCCAAGAAAGAGCGGGAGACTCCTACGAGCAGTACTTC.

The chain carries TRBV4-2 and TRBJ2-5, with 14 nucleotides matching TRBD2. This CDR3 region has 18 residues. V dropped 3 bases and J dropped 2; count of bases not matched to a gene: 8. Looked up from germline, CDR1 is LGHNA and CDR2 is YNFKEQ. CDR3 sequence: CASSHRGTSGSVQETQYF. The CDR3 DNA reads TGTGCCAGCAGCCACCGAGGGACTAGCGGGAGCGTACAAGAGACCCAGTACTTC.

The rearrangement uses TRBV28 and TRBJ1-1; D not certain. Germline V gives CDR1 MDHEN, CDR2 SYDVKM. This CDR3 comprises 11 residues. The germline V and J ends were trimmed by 1 base and 6 bases, with 3 bases remaining between them. Here the CDR3 DNA reads TGTGCCAGCAGTTTATCGTCTGAAGCTTTCTTT. This codes for CASSLSSEAFF.